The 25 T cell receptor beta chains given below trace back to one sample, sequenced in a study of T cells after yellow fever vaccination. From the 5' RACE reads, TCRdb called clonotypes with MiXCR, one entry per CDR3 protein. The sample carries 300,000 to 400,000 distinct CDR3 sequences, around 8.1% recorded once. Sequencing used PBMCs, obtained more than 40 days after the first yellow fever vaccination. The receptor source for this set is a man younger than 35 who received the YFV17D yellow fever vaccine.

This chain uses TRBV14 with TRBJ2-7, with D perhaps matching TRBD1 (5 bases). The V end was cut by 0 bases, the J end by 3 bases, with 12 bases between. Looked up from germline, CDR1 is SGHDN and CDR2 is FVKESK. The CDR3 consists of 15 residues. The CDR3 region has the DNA TGTGCCAGCAGCCAAGACGGCCCCAGGGACTACGAGCAGTACTTC. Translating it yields CASSQDGPRDYEQYF.

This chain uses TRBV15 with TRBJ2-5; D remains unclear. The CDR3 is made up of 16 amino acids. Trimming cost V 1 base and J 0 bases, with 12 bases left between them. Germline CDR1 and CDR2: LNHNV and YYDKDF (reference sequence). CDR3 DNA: TGTGCCACCAGCAGAGGCTACCAGGCCCACCAAGAGACCCAGTACTTC. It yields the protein CATSRGYQAHQETQYF.

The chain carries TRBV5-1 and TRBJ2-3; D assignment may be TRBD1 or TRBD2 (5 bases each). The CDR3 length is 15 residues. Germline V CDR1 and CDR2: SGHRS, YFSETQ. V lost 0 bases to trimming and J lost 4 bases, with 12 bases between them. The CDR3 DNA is TGCGCCAGCAGCTTGGGGGGCCTGGAGGCAGATACGCAGTATTTT. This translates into CASSLGGLEADTQYF.

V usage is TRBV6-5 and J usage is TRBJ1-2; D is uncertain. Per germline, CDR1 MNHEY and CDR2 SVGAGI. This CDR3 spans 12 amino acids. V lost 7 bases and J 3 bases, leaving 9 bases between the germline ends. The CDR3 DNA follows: TGTGCCAGCATTGATGGTCACTATGGCTACACCTTC. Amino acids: CASIDGHYGYTF.

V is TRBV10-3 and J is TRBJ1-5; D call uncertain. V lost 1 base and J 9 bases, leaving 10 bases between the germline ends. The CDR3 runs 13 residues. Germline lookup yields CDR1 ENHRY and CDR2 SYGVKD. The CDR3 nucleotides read TGTGCCATCAGTGAGTACTTCTTCGGGCCCCAGCATTTT. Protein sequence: CAISEYFFGPQHF.

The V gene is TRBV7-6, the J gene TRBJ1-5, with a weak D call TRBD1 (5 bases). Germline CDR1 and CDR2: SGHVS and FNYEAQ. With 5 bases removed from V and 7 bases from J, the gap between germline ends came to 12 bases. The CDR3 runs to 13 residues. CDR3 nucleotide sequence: TGTGCCAGCAGCCAGGGATTGACGCAGCCCCAGCATTTT. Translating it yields CASSQGLTQPQHF.

CDR3 nucleotide sequence: TGTGCCACCGACACGACCGGGACAGAAGCTTTCTTT. Translated, it gives CATDTTGTEAFF. The V and J genes are TRBV2 and TRBJ1-1; D perhaps matches TRBD1 (6 bases). Germline CDR1 SNHLY, CDR2 FYNNEI. This CDR3 is 12 amino acids long. Deletions cut 10 bases from V and 8 bases from J, with 17 bases between.

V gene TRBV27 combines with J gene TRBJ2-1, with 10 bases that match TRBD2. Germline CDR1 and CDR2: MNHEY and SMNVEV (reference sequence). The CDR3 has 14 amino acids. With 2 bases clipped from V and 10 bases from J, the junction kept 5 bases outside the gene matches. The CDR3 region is CASSLKTSGVEQFF. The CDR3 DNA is TGTGCCAGCAGTTTAAAAACTAGCGGGGTAGAGCAGTTCTTC.

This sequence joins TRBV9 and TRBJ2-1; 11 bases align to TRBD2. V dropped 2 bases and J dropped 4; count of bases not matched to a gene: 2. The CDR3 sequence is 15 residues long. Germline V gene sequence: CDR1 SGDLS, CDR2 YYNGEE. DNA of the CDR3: TGTGCCAGCAGCGTCACTAGCGGGGGATACAATGAGCAGTTCTTC. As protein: CASSVTSGGYNEQFF.

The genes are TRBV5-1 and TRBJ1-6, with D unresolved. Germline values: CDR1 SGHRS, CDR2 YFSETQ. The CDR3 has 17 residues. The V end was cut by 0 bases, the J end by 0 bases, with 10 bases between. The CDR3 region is CASSLAGRSSYNSPLHF. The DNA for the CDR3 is TGCGCCAGCAGCTTGGCAGGCAGAAGCTCCTATAATTCACCCCTCCACTTT.

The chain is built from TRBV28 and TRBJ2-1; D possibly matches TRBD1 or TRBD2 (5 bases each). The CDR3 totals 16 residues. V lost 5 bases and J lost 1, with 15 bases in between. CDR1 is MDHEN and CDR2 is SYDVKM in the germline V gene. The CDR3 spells CASSALGTESYNEQFF. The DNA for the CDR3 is TGTGCCAGCAGTGCCCTCGGGACGGAATCCTACAATGAGCAGTTCTTC.

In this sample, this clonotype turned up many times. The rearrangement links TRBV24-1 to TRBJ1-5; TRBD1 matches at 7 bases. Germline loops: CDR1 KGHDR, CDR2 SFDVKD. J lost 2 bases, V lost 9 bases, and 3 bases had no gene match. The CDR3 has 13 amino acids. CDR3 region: CATSGGGNQPQHF. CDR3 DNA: TGTGCCACCTCAGGGGGTGGCAATCAGCCCCAGCATTTT.

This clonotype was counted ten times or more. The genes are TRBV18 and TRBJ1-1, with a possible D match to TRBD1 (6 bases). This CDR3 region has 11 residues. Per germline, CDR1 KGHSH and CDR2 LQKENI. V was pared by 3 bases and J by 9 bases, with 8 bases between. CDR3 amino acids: CASSPDRKAFF. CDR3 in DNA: TGTGCCAGCTCACCGGACAGAAAAGCTTTCTTT.

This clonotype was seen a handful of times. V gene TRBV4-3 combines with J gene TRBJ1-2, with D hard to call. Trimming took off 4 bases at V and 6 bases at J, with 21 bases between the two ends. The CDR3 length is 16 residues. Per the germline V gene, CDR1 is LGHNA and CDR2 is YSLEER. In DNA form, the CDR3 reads TGCGCCAGCAGCCTTTCCCTGGGGAGCCCGAATGATGGCTACACCTTC. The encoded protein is CASSLSLGSPNDGYTF.

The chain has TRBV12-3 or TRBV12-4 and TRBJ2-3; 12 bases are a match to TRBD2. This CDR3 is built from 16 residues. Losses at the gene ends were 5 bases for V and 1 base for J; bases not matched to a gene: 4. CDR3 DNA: TGTGCCAGCAGTGGACGACTAGCGGGGGGCACAGATACGCAGTATTTT. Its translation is CASSGRLAGGTDTQYF.

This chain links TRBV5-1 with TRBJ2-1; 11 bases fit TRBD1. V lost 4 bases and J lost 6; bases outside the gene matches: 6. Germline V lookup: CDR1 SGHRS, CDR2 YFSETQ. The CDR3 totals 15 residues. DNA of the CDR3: TGCGCCAGCAGCCCCGGGACAGGGGGGGGCAATGAGCAGTTCTTC. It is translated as CASSPGTGGGNEQFF.

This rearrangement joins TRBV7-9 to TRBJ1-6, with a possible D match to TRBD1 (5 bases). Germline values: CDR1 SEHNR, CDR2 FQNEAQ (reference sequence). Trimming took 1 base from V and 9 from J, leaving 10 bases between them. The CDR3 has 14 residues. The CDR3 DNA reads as TGTGCCAGCAGCTTAGTGGGTACAGGTTCACCCCTCCACTTT. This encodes CASSLVGTGSPLHF.

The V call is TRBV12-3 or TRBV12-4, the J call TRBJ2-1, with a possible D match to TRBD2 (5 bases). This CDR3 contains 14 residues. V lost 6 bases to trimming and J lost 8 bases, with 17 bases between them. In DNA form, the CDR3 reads TGTGCCAGCAGCCTGGAATGGGCTAGCTATGAGCAGTTCTTC. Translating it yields CASSLEWASYEQFF.

CDR3 coding DNA: TGTGCCAGCAGCTTGTGGGGGTCACTCCAAGAGACCCAGTACTTC. It yields the protein CASSLWGSLQETQYF. This chain uses TRBV5-5 with TRBJ2-5, with D perhaps matching TRBD1 or TRBD2 (5 bases each). The CDR3 is 15 residues long. With 1 base removed from V and 1 base from J, the gap between germline ends came to 11 bases. From germline, CDR1 is SGHKS and CDR2 YYEKEE (reference sequence).

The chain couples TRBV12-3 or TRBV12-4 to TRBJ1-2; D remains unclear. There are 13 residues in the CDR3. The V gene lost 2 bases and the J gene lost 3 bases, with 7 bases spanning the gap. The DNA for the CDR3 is TGTGCCAGCAGTTTAAACGGGGACTATGGCTACACCTTC. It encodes CASSLNGDYGYTF.

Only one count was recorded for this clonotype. For the CDR3, the DNA is TGTGCCAGCAGCCAGAGGACAGGTCGGACCGGGGAGCTGTTTTTT. This codes for CASSQRTGRTGELFF. This chain links TRBV7-6 with TRBJ2-2; 7 bases match TRBD1. V gave up 5 bases and J gave up 5 bases; unmatched junction bases: 8. The CDR3 length is 15 residues. Germline lookup yields CDR1 SGHVS and CDR2 FNYEAQ.

In nucleotides, the CDR3 is TGTGCCAGCAGAGACCGGGACAGGGGGCTCTCGGATACGCAGTATTTT. Translation: CASRDRDRGLSDTQYF. The chain uses TRBV2 and TRBJ2-3; 12 bases fit TRBD1. The CDR3 runs 16 residues. The junction had 10 bases not matched to a gene; V was cut back by 6 bases and J by 6 bases. Germline V gene data show CDR1 as SNHLY and CDR2 as FYNNEI. The full variable domain, with the rest looked up from reference TRBV2 and TRBJ2-3, is EPEVTQTPSHQVTQMGQEVILRCVPISNHLYFYWYRQILGQKVEFLVSFYNNEISEKSEIFDDQFSVERPDGSNFTLKIRSTKLEDSAMYFCASRDRDRGLSDTQYFGPGTRLTVL.

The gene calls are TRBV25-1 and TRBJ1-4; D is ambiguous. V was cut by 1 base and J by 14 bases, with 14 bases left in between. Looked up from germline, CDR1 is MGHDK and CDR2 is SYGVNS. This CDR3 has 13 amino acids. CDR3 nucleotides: TGTGCCAGCAGTGAATCCGGAGCCCTGAGGCTGTTTTTT. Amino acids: CASSESGALRLFF.

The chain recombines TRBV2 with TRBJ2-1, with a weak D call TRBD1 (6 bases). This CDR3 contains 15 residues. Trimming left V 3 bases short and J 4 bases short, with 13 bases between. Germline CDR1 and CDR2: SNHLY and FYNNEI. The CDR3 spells CASSERDTKYNEQFF. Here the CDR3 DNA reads TGTGCCAGCAGTGAGAGGGACACCAAATACAATGAGCAGTTCTTC. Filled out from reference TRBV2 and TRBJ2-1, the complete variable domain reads EPEVTQTPSHQVTQMGQEVILRCVPISNHLYFYWYRQILGQKVEFLVSFYNNEISEKSEIFDDQFSVERPDGSNFTLKIRSTKLEDSAMYFCASSERDTKYNEQFFGPGTRLTVL.

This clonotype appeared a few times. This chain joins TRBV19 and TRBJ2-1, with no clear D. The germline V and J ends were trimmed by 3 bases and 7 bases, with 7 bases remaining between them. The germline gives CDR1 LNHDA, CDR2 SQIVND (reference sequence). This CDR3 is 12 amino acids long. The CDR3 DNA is TGTGCCAGTAGTATGCTGGGGAATGAGCAGTTCTTC. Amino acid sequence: CASSMLGNEQFF.